This T cell receptor beta chain was sequenced in a study of blood T cell repertoires in COVID-19. The CDR3 extends over 17 amino acids. V was pared by 5 bases and J by 0 bases, with 7 bases of the junction left unmatched. CDR1 LNHDA and CDR2 SQIVND come from the germline V gene (reference sequence). Profiling relied on immunoSEQ multiplex PCR, and the TCRdb table lists in-frame clones only, not all of them. Of a few hundred thousand clones listed, 70% to 75% are singletons. The J gene is TRBJ1-4, the V gene TRBV19; 9 bases align to TRBD1. Source material: peripheral blood. This sequence was found in a woman of 80 years or more with acute or convalescent COVID-19. CDR3 residues: CASSPKDRGATNEKLFF. The CDR3 nucleotides are TGTGCCAGTAGTCCAAAAGACAGGGGGGCAACTAATGAAAAACTGTTTTTT.